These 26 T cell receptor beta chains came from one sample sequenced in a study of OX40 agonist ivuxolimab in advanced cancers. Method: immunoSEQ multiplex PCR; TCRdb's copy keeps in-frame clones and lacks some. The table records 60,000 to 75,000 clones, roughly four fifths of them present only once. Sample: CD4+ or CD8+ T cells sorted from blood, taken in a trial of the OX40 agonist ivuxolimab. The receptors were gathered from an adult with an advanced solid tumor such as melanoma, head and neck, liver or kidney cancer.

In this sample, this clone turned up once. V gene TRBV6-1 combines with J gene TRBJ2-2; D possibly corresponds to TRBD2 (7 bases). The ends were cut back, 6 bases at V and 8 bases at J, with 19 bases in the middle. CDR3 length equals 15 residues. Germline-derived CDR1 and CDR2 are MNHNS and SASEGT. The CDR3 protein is CASREQLGGPGELFF. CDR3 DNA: TGTGCCAGCAGGGAACAGCTGGGGGGGCCAGGGGAGCTGTTTTTT.

This CDR3 is CASSYPTGAYGYTF. CDR3 nucleotides: TGTGCCAGCAGTTACCCTACAGGGGCCTATGGCTACACCTTC. The chain has TRBV6-5 and TRBJ1-2, with 7 bases aligning to TRBD1. V trimming: 2 bases; J trimming: 4 bases; junction bases outside the gene matches: 4. In germline, CDR1 is MNHEY, CDR2 SVGAGI. The CDR3 runs to 14 residues.

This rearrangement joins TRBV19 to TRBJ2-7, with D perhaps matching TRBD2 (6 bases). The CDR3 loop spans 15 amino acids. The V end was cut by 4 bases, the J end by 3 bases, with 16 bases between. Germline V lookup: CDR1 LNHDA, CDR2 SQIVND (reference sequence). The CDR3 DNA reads TGTGCCAGTAGTACGGACTCAGCGGGTGGCTACGAGCAGTACTTC. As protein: CASSTDSAGGYEQYF.

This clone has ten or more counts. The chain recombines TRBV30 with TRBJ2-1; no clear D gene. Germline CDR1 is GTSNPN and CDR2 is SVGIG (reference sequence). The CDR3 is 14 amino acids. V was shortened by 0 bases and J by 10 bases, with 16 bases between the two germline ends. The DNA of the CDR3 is TGTGCCTGGAGTGTTGTCACAGCAAAGGCCGAGCAGTTCTTC. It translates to CAWSVVTAKAEQFF.

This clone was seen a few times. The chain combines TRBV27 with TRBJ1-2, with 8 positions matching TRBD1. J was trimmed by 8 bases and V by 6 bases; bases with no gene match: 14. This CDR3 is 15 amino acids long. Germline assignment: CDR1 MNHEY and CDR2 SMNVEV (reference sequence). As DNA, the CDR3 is TGTGCCAGCAGCGAAACGACAGGGGCTCTAAGGGGCTACACCTTC. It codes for CASSETTGALRGYTF.

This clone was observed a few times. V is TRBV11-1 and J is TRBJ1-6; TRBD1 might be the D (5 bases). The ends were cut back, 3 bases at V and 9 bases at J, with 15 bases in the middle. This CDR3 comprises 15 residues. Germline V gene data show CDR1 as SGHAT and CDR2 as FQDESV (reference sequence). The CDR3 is CASSFGTAGGSPLHF. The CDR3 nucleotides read TGTGCCAGCAGCTTTGGCACAGCTGGGGGTTCACCCCTCCACTTT. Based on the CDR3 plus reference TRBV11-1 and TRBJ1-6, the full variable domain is EAEVAQSPRYKITEKSQAVAFWCDPISGHATLYWYRQILGQGPELLVQFQDESVVDDSQLPKDRFSAERLKGVDSTLKIQPAELGDSAMYLCASSFGTAGGSPLHFGNGTRLTVT.

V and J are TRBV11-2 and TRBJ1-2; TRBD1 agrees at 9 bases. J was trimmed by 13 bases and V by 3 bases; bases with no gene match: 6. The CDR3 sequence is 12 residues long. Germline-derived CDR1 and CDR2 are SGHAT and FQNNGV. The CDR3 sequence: CASSFRTGAVTF. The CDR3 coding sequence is TGTGCCAGCAGCTTTCGGACAGGGGCGGTCACCTTC.

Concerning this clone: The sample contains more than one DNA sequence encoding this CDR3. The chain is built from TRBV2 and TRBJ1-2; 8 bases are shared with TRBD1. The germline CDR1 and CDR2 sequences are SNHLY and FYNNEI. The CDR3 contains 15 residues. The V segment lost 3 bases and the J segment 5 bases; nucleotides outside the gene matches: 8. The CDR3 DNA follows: TGTGCCAGCAGTGAGCCGGGACAGGATCTTTATGGCTACACCTTC. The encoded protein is CASSEPGQDLYGYTF.

Here the CDR3 DNA reads TGCGCCAGCAGCTTTGACGGAAAGAATGAAAAACTGTTTTTT. It codes for CASSFDGKNEKLFF. The genes are TRBV5-1 and TRBJ1-4; no clear D gene. This CDR3 contains 14 residues. V lost 2 bases and J lost 5, with 10 bases in between. Germline CDR1 SGHRS, CDR2 YFSETQ.

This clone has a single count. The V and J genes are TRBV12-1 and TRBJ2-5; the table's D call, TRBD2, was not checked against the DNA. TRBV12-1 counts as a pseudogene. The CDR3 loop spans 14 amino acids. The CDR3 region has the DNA TGTGCCAGCAGCATCGGGTCGTACCAAGAGACCCAGTACTTC. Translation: CASSIGSYQETQYF.

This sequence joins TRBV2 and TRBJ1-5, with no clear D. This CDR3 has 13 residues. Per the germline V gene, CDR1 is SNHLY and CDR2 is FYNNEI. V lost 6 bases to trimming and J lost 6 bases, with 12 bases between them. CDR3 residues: CASRTGFGQPQHF. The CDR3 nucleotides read TGTGCCAGCAGGACGGGTTTCGGTCAGCCCCAGCATTTT.

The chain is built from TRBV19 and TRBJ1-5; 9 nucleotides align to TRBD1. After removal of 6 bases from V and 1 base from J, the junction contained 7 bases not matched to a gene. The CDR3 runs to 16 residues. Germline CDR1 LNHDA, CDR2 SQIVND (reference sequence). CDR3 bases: TGTGCCAGTAGGAAGGGACAGGGCGGAAGCAATCAGCCCCAGCATTTT. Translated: CASRKGQGGSNQPQHF.

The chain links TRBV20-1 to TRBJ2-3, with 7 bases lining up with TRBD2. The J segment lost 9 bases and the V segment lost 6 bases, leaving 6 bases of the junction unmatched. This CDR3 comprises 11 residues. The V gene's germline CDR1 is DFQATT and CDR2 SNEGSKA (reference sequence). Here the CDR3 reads CSAMTSPTQYF. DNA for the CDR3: TGCAGTGCGATGACTAGCCCCACGCAGTATTTT.

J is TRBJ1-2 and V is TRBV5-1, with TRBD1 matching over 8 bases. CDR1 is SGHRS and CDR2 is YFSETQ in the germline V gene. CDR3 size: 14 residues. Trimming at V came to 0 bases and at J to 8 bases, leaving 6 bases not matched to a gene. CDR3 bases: TGCGCCAGCAGCTTGGAAGGACAGGGCCGCGGCTACACCTTC. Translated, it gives CASSLEGQGRGYTF.

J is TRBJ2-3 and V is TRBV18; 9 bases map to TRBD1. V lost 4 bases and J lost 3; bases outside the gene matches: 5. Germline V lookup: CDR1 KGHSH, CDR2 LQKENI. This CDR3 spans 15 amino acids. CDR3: CASSRTGEETDTQYF. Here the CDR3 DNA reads TGTGCCAGCTCACGGACAGGGGAGGAGACAGATACGCAGTATTTT.

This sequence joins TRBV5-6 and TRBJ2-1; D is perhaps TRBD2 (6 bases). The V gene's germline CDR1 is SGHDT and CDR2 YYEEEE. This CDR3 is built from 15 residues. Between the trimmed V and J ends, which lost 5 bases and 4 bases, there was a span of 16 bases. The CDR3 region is CASRAPGGVYNEQFF. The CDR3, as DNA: TGTGCCAGCAGGGCCCCGGGCGGGGTATACAATGAGCAGTTCTTC.

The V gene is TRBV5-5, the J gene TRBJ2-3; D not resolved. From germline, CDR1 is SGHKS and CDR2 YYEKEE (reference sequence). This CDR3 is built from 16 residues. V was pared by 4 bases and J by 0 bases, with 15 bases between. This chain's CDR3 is CASSPGLASSTDTQYF. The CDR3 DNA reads TGTGCCAGCAGCCCCGGGCTCGCTTCTAGCACAGATACGCAGTATTTT. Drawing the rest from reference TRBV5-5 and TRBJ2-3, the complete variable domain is DAGVTQSPTHLIKTRGQQVTLRCSPISGHKSVSWYQQVLGQGPQFIFQYYEKEERGRGNFPDRFSARQFPNYSSELNVNALLLGDSALYLCASSPGLASSTDTQYFGPGTRLTVL.

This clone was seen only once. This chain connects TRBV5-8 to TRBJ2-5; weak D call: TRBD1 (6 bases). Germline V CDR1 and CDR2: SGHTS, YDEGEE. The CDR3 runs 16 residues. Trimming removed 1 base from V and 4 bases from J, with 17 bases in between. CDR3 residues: CASSLRQGHIGETQYF. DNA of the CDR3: TGTGCCAGCAGCTTGAGGCAGGGGCATATCGGAGAGACCCAGTACTTC.

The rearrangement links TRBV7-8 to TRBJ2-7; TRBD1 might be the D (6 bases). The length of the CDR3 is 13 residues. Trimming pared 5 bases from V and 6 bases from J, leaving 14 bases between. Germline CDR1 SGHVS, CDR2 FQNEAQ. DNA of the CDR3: TGTGCCAGCAGCCTGACACTACAGGGCGAGCAGTACTTC. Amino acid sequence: CASSLTLQGEQYF.

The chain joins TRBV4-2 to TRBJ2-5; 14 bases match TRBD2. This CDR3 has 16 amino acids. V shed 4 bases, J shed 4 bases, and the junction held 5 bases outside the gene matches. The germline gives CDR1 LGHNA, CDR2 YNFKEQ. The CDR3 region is CASSLTSGGASETQYF. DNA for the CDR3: TGTGCCAGCAGCCTGACTAGCGGGGGGGCCTCAGAGACCCAGTACTTC.

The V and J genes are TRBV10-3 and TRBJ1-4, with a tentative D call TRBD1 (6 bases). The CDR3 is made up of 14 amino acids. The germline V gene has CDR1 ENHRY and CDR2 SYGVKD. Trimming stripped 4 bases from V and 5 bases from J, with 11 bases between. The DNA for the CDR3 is TGTGCCATCAGTGGAGGGGGGGGCAATGAAAAACTGTTTTTT. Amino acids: CAISGGGGNEKLFF.

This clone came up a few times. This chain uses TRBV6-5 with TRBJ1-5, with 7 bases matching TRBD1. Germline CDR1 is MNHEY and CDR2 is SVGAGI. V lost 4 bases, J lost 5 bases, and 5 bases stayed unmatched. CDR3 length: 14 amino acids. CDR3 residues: CASSSRQGYQPQHF. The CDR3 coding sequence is TGTGCCAGCAGTTCCCGACAGGGTTATCAGCCCCAGCATTTT.

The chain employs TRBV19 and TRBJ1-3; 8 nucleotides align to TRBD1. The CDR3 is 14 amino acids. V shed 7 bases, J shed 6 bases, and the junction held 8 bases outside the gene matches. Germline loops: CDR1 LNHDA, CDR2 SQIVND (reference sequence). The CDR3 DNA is TGTGCCAGTATTCCGACAGGGGAAATAAACACCATATATTTT. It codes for CASIPTGEINTIYF.

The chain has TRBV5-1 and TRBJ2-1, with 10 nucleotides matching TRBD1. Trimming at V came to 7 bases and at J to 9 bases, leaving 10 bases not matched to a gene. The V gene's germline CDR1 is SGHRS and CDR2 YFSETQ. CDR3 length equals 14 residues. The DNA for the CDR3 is TGCGCCAGCGCCTCCGGGACAGGGGCCCGTGAGCAGTTCTTC. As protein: CASASGTGAREQFF.

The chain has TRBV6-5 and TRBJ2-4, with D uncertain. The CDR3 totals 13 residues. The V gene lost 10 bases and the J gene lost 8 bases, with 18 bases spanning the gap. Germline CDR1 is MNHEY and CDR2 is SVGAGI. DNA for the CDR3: TGTGCCACAAACACGCCCGGGTTGGACATTCAGTACTTC. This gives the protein CATNTPGLDIQYF.

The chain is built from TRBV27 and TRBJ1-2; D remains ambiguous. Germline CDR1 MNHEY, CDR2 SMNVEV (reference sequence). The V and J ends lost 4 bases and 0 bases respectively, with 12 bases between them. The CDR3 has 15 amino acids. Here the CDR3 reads CASSWVRGSNYGYTF. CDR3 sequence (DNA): TGTGCCAGCAGTTGGGTCCGGGGATCTAACTATGGCTACACCTTC.